The clone carrying this T cell receptor beta chain was recorded many times. Its matching antigen is unknown. Sorted libraries were made with about a million CD4+ or CD8+ T cells. CDR3 length: 18 amino acids. The V segment lost 0 bases and the J segment 1 base; nucleotides outside the gene matches: 6. Per the germline V gene, CDR1 is WNHNN and CDR2 is SYGVQD (reference sequence). Every sequencing run returned over 190 million TCR-beta sequences, which were derived from 15-18 subjects. TCRdb called the 5' RACE reads again in MiXCR, with one record for every CDR3 protein. The table has over 45,000 distinct CDR3 sequences, over 4.5% seen once. This entry is derived from a study of neurological immune-mediated disorders. Study results and caveats: Because no CDR3 amino acid sequences were shared across subjects by expanded clones, private repertoires were suggested in all groups.

The clonotype comes from a woman in her late teens or twenties with multiple sclerosis. The sample consisted of CD4+ T cells from blood. The chain combines TRBV10-1 with TRBJ2-1; 10 positions match TRBD1. The CDR3 here is CASSESPGQGQSYNEQFF. CDR3 nucleotide sequence: TGCGCCAGCAGTGAGTCCCCGGGACAGGGGCAGTCCTACAATGAGCAGTTCTTC.